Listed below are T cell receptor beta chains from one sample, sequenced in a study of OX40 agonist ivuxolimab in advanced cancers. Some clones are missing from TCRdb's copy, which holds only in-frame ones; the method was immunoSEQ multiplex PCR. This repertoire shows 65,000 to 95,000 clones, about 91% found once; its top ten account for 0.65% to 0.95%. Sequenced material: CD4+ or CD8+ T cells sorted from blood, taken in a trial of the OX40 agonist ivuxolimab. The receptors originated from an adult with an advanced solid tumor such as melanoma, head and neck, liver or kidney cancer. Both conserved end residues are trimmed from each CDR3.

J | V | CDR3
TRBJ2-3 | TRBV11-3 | ASSLGALDTQY
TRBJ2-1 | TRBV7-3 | ASSLWDRGYNEQF
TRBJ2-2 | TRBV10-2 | ASSAEGMDVGELF
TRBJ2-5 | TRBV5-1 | ASSLIFRLAGGETQY
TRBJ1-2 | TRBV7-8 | ASSSSTANYGYT
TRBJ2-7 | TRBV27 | ASSPLLRGEQY
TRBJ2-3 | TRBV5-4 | ASSSSTGGKDTQY
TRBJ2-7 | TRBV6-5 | ASFGTDYEQY
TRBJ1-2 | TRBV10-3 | AIKNRDRDGYT
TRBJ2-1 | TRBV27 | ASSLRDNSYNEQF
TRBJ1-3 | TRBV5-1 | ASSSGTDGNTIY
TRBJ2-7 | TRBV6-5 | ASSSPGHPSYEQY
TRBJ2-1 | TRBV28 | ASSPALGTGNEQF
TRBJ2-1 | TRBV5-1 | ASSIQGSNEQF
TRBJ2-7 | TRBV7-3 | ASSPSGDRAYEQY
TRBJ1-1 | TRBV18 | ASSPPTDNTEAF
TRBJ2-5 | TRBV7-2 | ASSLRTSGETQY
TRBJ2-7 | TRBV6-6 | ASSKTGDGDEQY
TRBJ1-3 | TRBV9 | ASSGGTSPRGSGNTIY
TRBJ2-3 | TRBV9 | ASSFRGFDTQY
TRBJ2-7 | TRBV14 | ASSQGRVRHEQY
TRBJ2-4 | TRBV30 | AGQSRDRDIQY
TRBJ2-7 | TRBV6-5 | ASSYSSSGRSYEQY
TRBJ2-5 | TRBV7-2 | ASSRQGREGSGAQY
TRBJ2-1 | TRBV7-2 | ASSARQRNSYNEQF
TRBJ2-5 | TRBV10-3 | AISEGPGETQY